This TCR beta chain was profiled in a study of T cells in Graves' hyperthyroidism and ophthalmopathy. The study, taken as a whole, reports: Clonotypes that were expanded in thyroid above 0.001 mostly appeared in blood too.

The CDR3 totals 15 residues. Germline-derived CDR1 and CDR2 are SGHRS and YFSETQ. Amplified regions were TCR beta CDR3 sequences from RNA transcripts. The TCR CDR3 was amplified in a first-round RT-PCR using the HTBI primer set. TCRdb fed the multiplex PCR reads into MiXCR, producing one record per CDR3 protein. The data hold about 400,000 distinct CDR3 sequences, with approximately 14% observed a single time. For Graves' hyperthyroidism to be stable, ophthalmopathy could not progress within 18 months. Fresh peripheral blood, approximately 9.6 ml, yielded the PBMCs. Many counts were recorded for this clonotype. The antigen is unknown. At one end the junction does not follow the germline gene, possibly because of a read error.

The TCR originated in a woman aged 18 to 35 with Graves' hyperthyroidism. The chain joins TRBV5-1 to TRBJ2-5; D possibly corresponds to TRBD2 (6 bases). The sample consisted of blood. The CDR3 loop reads CASSLDPSSVETQYF. In DNA, the CDR3 is TGCGCCAGCAGTTTGGATCCCTCTAGCGTTGAGACCCAGTACTTC.